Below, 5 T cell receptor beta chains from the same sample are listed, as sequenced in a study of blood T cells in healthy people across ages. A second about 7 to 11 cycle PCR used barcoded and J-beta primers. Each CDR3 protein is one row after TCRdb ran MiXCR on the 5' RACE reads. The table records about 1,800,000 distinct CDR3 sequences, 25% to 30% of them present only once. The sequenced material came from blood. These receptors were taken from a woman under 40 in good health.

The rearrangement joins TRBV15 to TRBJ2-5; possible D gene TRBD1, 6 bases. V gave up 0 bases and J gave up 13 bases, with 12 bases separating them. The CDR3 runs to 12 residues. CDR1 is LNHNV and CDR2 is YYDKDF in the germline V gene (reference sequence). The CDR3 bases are TGTGCCACCAGCAGAGATTCAGGGGACGGGTACTTC. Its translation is CATSRDSGDGYF.

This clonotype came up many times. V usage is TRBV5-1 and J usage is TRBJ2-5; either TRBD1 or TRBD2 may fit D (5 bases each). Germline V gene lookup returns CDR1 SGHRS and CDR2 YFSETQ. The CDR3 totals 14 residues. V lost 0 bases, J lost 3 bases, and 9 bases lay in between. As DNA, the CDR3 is TGCGCCAGCAGCTTGGGGGGGATAGAAGAGACCCAGTACTTC. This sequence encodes CASSLGGIEETQYF.

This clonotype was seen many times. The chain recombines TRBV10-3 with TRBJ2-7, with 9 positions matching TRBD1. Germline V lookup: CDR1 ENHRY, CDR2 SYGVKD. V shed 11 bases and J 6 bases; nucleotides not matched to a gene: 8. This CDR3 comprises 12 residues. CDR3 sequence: CAAGTGTTEQYF. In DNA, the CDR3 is TGTGCCGCTGGGACAGGGACTACCGAGCAGTACTTC.

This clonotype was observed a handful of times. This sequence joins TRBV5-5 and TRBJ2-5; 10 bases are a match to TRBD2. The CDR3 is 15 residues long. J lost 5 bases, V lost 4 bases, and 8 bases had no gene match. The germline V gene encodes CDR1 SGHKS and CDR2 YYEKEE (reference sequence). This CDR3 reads CASSKLAGGPETQYF. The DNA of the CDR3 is TGTGCCAGCAGCAAGTTAGCGGGGGGTCCGGAGACCCAGTACTTC.

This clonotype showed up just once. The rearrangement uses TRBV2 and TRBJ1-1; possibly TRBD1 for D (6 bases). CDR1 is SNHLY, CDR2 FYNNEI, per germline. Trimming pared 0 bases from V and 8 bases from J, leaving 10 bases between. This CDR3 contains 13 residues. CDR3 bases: TGTGCCAGCAGTGAAGCTGGTAGGGGGGAAGCTTTCTTT. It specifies CASSEAGRGEAFF.